This is a list of T cell receptor beta chains from one sample in a study of shared clonotypes between healthy human individuals. The protocol was immunoSEQ multiplex PCR, while the TCRdb copy is restricted to in-frame clones and leaves out a portion. Counted here are about 1.5 million clones, around 98% occurring once; the ten biggest clones make up about 0.4%. Sequenced input: naive CD4+ T cells sorted from blood. The receptors shown here come from a man aged 25 to 40 in good health. Each CDR3 is given with its conserved first and last residue. A D gene is named only where the DNA matches it firmly. A row's size may be missing; if present it is once, few, many or a size class.

j_call	d_call	clone_size	v_call	cdr3_aa	cdr3_nt
TRBJ2-7	TRBD2	NA	TRBV5-1	CASSLGSSGYSSYEQYF	TGCGCCAGCAGCTTGGGGTCTAGCGGATACAGCTCCTACGAGCAGTACTTC
TRBJ2-3	NA	NA	TRBV5-4	CASSQTGTDTQYF	TGTGCCAGCAGCCAGACTGGCACAGATACGCAGTATTTT
TRBJ2-3	NA	NA	TRBV28	CASSLWRMGIGTDTQYF	TGTGCCAGCAGCCTCTGGAGGATGGGTATCGGCACAGATACGCAGTATTTT
TRBJ2-1	TRBD2	NA	TRBV5-1	CASSSGLVYNEQFF	TGCGCCAGCAGCTCCGGACTAGTTTACAATGAGCAGTTCTTC
TRBJ1-4	NA	NA	TRBV7-8	CASSLPRPVGEKLFF	TGTGCCAGCAGCTTACCCCGACCGGTCGGAGAAAAACTGTTTTTT
TRBJ1-1	NA	NA	TRBV9	CASSAHQGLLTTEAFF	TGTGCCAGCAGCGCCCATCAGGGACTATTAACCACTGAAGCTTTCTTT
TRBJ2-2	TRBD1	NA	TRBV19	CAGRQGSTGELFF	TGTGCCGGCAGACAGGGGTCGACCGGGGAGCTGTTTTTT
TRBJ1-5	NA	NA	TRBV7-8	CASSLRGRNELSNQPQHF	TGTGCCAGCAGCTTAAGGGGCAGAAATGAGCTTAGCAATCAGCCCCAGCATTTT
TRBJ2-7	TRBD1	NA	TRBV5-4	CASSSGGGQGNEQYF	TGTGCCAGCAGCTCTGGGGGAGGACAGGGTAACGAGCAGTACTTC
TRBJ2-3	NA	NA	TRBV15	CATSRSPTDTQYF	TGTGCCACCAGCAGATCCCCCACAGATACGCAGTATTTT
TRBJ1-1	NA	NA	TRBV5-1	CASSVQGGSTEAFF	TGCGCCAGCAGCGTACAGGGAGGTAGCACTGAAGCTTTCTTT
TRBJ1-3	NA	NA	TRBV7-9	CASSLEGRSLSGNTIYF	TGTGCCAGCAGCTTAGAAGGCAGGTCACTCTCTGGAAACACCATATATTTT
TRBJ2-7	NA	NA	TRBV2	CASSERRGRPYEQYF	TGTGCCAGCAGTGAAAGGCGGGGCCGTCCCTACGAGCAGTACTTC
TRBJ2-6	NA	NA	TRBV29-1	CSVAGRSGANVLTF	TGCAGCGTTGCCGGGCGCTCTGGGGCCAACGTCCTGACTTTC
TRBJ2-7	NA	once	TRBV28	CASSLVSGHPYEQYF	TGTGCCAGCAGTTTAGTTAGCGGCCATCCCTACGAGCAGTACTTC
TRBJ1-1	NA	NA	TRBV29-1	CSALKGVLNTEAFF	TGCAGCGCCTTAAAAGGGGTCCTGAACACTGAAGCTTTCTTT
TRBJ2-6	NA	NA	TRBV5-1	CASSTGPQGSGANVLTF	TGCGCCAGCAGCACCGGCCCGCAGGGGTCTGGGGCCAACGTCCTGACTTTC
TRBJ2-7	TRBD2	NA	TRBV7-2	CASSLARLAGVYEQYF	TGTGCCAGCAGCTTAGCGAGACTAGCGGGAGTCTACGAGCAGTACTTC
TRBJ2-3	TRBD1	NA	TRBV29-1	CSVAGQGADTQYF	TGCAGCGTAGCGGGACAGGGGGCAGATACGCAGTATTTT
TRBJ2-7	NA	NA	TRBV28	CASSLNYEQYF	TGTGCCAGCAGTCTCAACTACGAGCAGTACTTC
TRBJ2-7	TRBD2	NA	TRBV18	CASSPLSGSGPYEQYF	TGTGCCAGCTCACCACTTAGCGGGAGTGGCCCCTACGAGCAGTACTTC
TRBJ1-4	NA	NA	TRBV2	CASSELGGTSEKLFF	TGTGCCAGCAGTGAATTGGGTGGGACGAGTGAAAAACTGTTTTTT
TRBJ2-3	NA	NA	TRBV6-5	CASNPSSGNTDTQYF	TGTGCCAGCAACCCCAGCTCTGGAAACACAGATACGCAGTATTTT
TRBJ2-1	NA	NA	TRBV29-1	CSVASSTYNEQFF	TGCAGCGTTGCCAGCAGCACCTACAATGAGCAGTTCTTC
TRBJ2-2	TRBD1	NA	TRBV6-1	CASRLGTGVPGELFF	TGTGCCAGCAGACTTGGGACAGGGGTTCCCGGGGAGCTGTTTTTT
TRBJ2-7	NA	NA	TRBV7-4	CASRGRDSLPRTYEQYF	TGTGCCTCAAGGGGGCGGGACAGTCTTCCCCGGACCTACGAGCAGTACTTC
TRBJ2-7	TRBD1	NA	TRBV7-7	CASSLGTGNYEQYF	TGTGCTAGCAGCTTAGGGACAGGGAACTACGAGCAGTACTTC
TRBJ2-1	NA	NA	TRBV1	CTSRLSSGSGFF	TGCACCAGCAGGCTTTCTAGCGGGAGCGGGTTCTTC
TRBJ1-2	TRBD1	NA	TRBV5-6	CASSLGTGGGYTF	TGTGCCAGCAGCTTGGGGACAGGGGGAGGCTACACCTTC